The next 25 T cell receptor beta chains were all read from a single sample in a study of early T cells in non-severe SARS-CoV-2 infection. TCRdb recomputed calls from the 5' RACE reads with MiXCR, one row per CDR3 protein. The sample yields approximately 69,000 distinct CDR3 sequences, 11% seen once. Material: whole blood, obtained at baseline. Receptors originate from an adult who was a healthcare worker with PCR-confirmed SARS-CoV-2 infection or an uninfected control (not recorded which).

Comment on this clonotype: A much more abundant neighbour one base away suggests this may be a read error. The chain links TRBV2 to TRBJ2-3, with 10 bases aligning to TRBD2. The V segment lost 6 bases and the J segment 3 bases; nucleotides outside the gene matches: 9. Germline V lookup: CDR1 SNHLY, CDR2 FYNNEI. CDR3 length: 16 residues. In DNA, the CDR3 is TGTGCCAGCAGCCCCCGGGTTAGCGGGGGGACAGATACGCAGTATTTT. This encodes CASSPRVSGGTDTQYF.

The chain couples TRBV3-1 to TRBJ2-7; perhaps TRBD1 as D (5 bases). V was clipped by 3 bases and J by 3 bases, with 12 bases between them. Germline assignment: CDR1 LGHDT and CDR2 YNNKEL (reference sequence). The CDR3 covers 14 residues. The CDR3 DNA reads as TGTGCCAGCAGCCAGGCACAGGCCGACTACGAGCAGTACTTC. Amino acid sequence: CASSQAQADYEQYF.

This sequence joins TRBV12-3 or TRBV12-4 and TRBJ1-1; TRBD1 aligns across 7 bases. V was pared by 6 bases and J by 8 bases, with 6 bases of the junction left unmatched. This CDR3 is 12 amino acids long. DNA for the CDR3: TGTGCCAGCAGCCGGGACAGACTAGAAGCTTTCTTT. Amino acids: CASSRDRLEAFF.

J is TRBJ2-3 and V is TRBV6-5; 9 positions agree with TRBD1. CDR1 is MNHEY, CDR2 SVGAGI, per germline. CDR3 length equals 16 residues. The J segment lost 3 bases and the V segment lost 5 bases, leaving 9 bases of the junction unmatched. CDR3 sequence reads: CASSKVDGQGTDTQYF. The CDR3, as DNA: TGTGCCAGCAGTAAGGTCGATGGACAGGGGACAGATACGCAGTATTTT.

This clonotype has more than one count but fewer than ten. J is TRBJ2-6 and V is TRBV7-9; D unresolved. The V end was cut by 5 bases, the J end by 4 bases, with 18 bases between. This CDR3 has 17 amino acids. Looked up from germline, CDR1 is SEHNR and CDR2 is FQNEAQ (reference sequence). CDR3 sequence: CASSPPSRGGGANVLTF. The CDR3 coding sequence is TGTGCCAGCAGCCCCCCAAGCCGCGGCGGAGGGGCCAACGTCCTGACTTTC.

This chain joins TRBV7-2 and TRBJ1-2; D ambiguous. The CDR3 has 16 residues. CDR1 is SGHTA, CDR2 FQGNSA, per germline. V was cut by 5 bases and J by 4 bases, with 20 bases left in between. The CDR3 DNA follows: TGTGCCAGCAGCGAATCTCATGTGTCCTCCTTCTATGGCTACACCTTC. Its translation is CASSESHVSSFYGYTF. Using reference TRBV7-2 and TRBJ1-2 for the parts outside the CDR3, the full variable domain is GAGVSQSPSNKVTEKGKDVELRCDPISGHTALYWYRQSLGQGLEFLIYFQGNSAPDKSGLPSDRFSAERTGGSVSTLTIQRTQQEDSAVYLCASSESHVSSFYGYTFGSGTRLTVV.

This clonotype has a count of ten or more. The chain employs TRBV7-3 and TRBJ1-1; tentative D call: TRBD1 (5 bases). Germline-derived CDR1 and CDR2 are SGHTA and FQGTGA. Trimming pared 4 bases from V and 2 bases from J, leaving 11 bases between. The CDR3 contains 14 residues. The DNA for the CDR3 is TGTGCCAGCAGCTCCCAGGGAGGCAACACTGAAGCTTTCTTT. The encoded protein is CASSSQGGNTEAFF.

Many counts were recorded for this clonotype. The rearrangement links TRBV12-3 or TRBV12-4 to TRBJ2-1; TRBD2 matches 9 bases. The CDR3 contains 16 residues. V dropped 3 bases and J dropped 2; count of bases not matched to a gene: 5. CDR3 region: CASSFLAGETYNEQFF. CDR3 DNA: TGTGCCAGCAGTTTCTTAGCGGGGGAGACCTACAATGAGCAGTTCTTC.

The chain carries TRBV6-2 or TRBV6-3 and TRBJ2-2; a possible D gene is TRBD1 (6 bases). V lost 6 bases and J 2 bases, leaving 16 bases between the germline ends. The length of the CDR3 is 16 residues. Germline V gene data show CDR1 as MNHEY and CDR2 as SVGEGT. CDR3: CASRQPSGVNTGELFF. As DNA, the CDR3 is TGTGCCAGCAGGCAGCCATCAGGGGTTAACACCGGGGAGCTGTTTTTT.

V usage is TRBV6-1 and J usage is TRBJ2-3; TRBD2 matches 9 bases. This CDR3 comprises 15 residues. The J segment lost 1 base and the V segment lost 6 bases, leaving 5 bases of the junction unmatched. Germline V gene data show CDR1 as MNHNS and CDR2 as SASEGT. The CDR3 DNA reads as TGTGCCAGCAGCGCGACTAGCGGCGGCACAGATACGCAGTATTTT. Amino acids: CASSATSGGTDTQYF.

The chain combines TRBV29-1 with TRBJ2-7, with D perhaps matching TRBD2 (5 bases). Germline V CDR1 and CDR2: SQVTM, ANQGSEA. V was shortened by 5 bases and J by 1 base, with 12 bases between the two germline ends. This CDR3 has 13 amino acids. CDR3 residues: CSVNGVGSYEQYF. CDR3 nucleotide sequence: TGCAGCGTTAACGGGGTGGGATCCTACGAGCAGTACTTC.

This chain links TRBV14 with TRBJ2-7; 12 bases align to TRBD2. This CDR3 contains 16 residues. Germline assignment: CDR1 SGHDN and CDR2 FVKESK. V lost 4 bases, J lost 0 bases, and 4 bases stayed unmatched. The CDR3 DNA reads TGTGCCAGCAGCCGATTGACTAGCGGGGGCTCCTACGAGCAGTACTTC. Its protein product is CASSRLTSGGSYEQYF.

This clonotype was observed a few times. The CDR3 DNA sequence: TGTGCCACCAGTGATCCCCGCGATCGGAGCGGGACCATCCAAGAGACCCAGTACTTC. Protein product: CATSDPRDRSGTIQETQYF. This sequence joins TRBV24-1 and TRBJ2-5, with TRBD2 identical over 7 bases. The J segment lost 1 base and the V segment lost 3 bases, leaving 16 bases of the junction unmatched. There are 19 residues in the CDR3. CDR1 and CDR2 (germline): KGHDR, SFDVKD.

This clonotype has more than one count but fewer than ten. The V call is TRBV7-2, the J call TRBJ1-4; 7 bases fit TRBD1. CDR1 and CDR2 (germline): SGHTA, FQGNSA. V dropped 5 bases and J dropped 4; count of bases not matched to a gene: 4. The CDR3 contains 14 residues. CDR3 coding DNA: TGTGCCAGCAGCAGGGACAGCATTAATGAAAAACTGTTTTTT. The encoded protein is CASSRDSINEKLFF.

The chain recombines TRBV27 with TRBJ2-3, with TRBD2 matching over 7 bases. The V segment lost 8 bases and the J segment 3 bases; nucleotides outside the gene matches: 8. CDR1 is MNHEY and CDR2 is SMNVEV in the germline V gene (reference sequence). This CDR3 contains 14 residues. The CDR3 DNA reads as TGTGCCAGCGGCCGGAGCGGGACTACAGATACGCAGTATTTT. Translating it yields CASGRSGTTDTQYF.

Only a few counts were recorded for this clonotype. The rearrangement links TRBV7-2 to TRBJ2-1, with 7 bases matching TRBD1. There are 14 residues in the CDR3. J lost 9 bases, V lost 7 bases, and 12 bases had no gene match. The germline V gene encodes CDR1 SGHTA and CDR2 FQGNSA. The CDR3 coding sequence is TGTGCCAGCACCGAGGACAGGATTGTGAGTGAGCAGTTCTTC. This gives the protein CASTEDRIVSEQFF.

The chain joins TRBV7-3 to TRBJ2-2; tentative D call: TRBD1 (6 bases). Germline V gene sequence: CDR1 SGHTA, CDR2 FQGTGA. CDR3 size: 15 residues. Trimming took 5 bases from V and 8 from J, leaving 18 bases between them. CDR3 protein: CASSEGPGVLGELFF. The CDR3 DNA reads TGTGCCAGCAGCGAGGGGCCAGGGGTCCTTGGGGAGCTGTTTTTT. Full variable domain (remainder filled in from reference TRBV7-3 and TRBJ2-2): GAGVSQTPSNKVTEKGKYVELRCDPISGHTALYWYRQSLGQGPEFLIYFQGTGAADDSGLPNDRFFAVRPEGSVSTLKIQRTERGDSAVYLCASSEGPGVLGELFFGEGSRLTVL.

This clonotype was detected many times. This chain joins TRBV10-2 and TRBJ2-7, with TRBD1 matching over 7 bases. The CDR3 covers 13 residues. Germline trimming cut 10 bases from V and 4 bases from J; bases unmatched to any gene: 10. Germline V gene sequence: CDR1 WSHSY, CDR2 SAAADI. The CDR3: CAIGQALGYEQYF. CDR3 coding DNA: TGCGCCATCGGACAGGCGCTGGGATACGAGCAGTACTTC.

This clonotype was seen a handful of times. The chain has TRBV7-9 and TRBJ1-1; no firm D call. The length of the CDR3 is 14 residues. V was pared by 2 bases and J by 1 base, with 8 bases between. The germline gives CDR1 SEHNR, CDR2 FQNEAQ (reference sequence). This CDR3 is CASSLLHPNTEAFF. In nucleotides, the CDR3 is TGTGCCAGCAGCTTACTACACCCGAACACTGAAGCTTTCTTT.

The table lists this clonotype with many counts. CDR3 region: CSVVPDSYNEQFF. CDR3 in DNA: TGCAGCGTTGTGCCCGACTCCTACAATGAGCAGTTCTTC. The chain employs TRBV29-1 and TRBJ2-1; no firm D call. From germline, CDR1 is SQVTM and CDR2 ANQGSEA. Trimming stripped 4 bases from V and 0 bases from J, with 7 bases between. This CDR3 is 13 amino acids long.

This clonotype was recorded at least ten times. The rearrangement joins TRBV5-1 to TRBJ2-3, with 7 bases lining up with TRBD1. The CDR3 runs to 14 residues. J lost 4 bases, V lost 3 bases, and 5 bases had no gene match. From germline, CDR1 is SGHRS and CDR2 YFSETQ. DNA of the CDR3: TGCGCCAGCAGCTCACAGGGGATTTCAGATACGCAGTATTTT. Translation gives CASSSQGISDTQYF.

This clonotype was observed a few times. The chain links TRBV7-3 to TRBJ2-5; tentatively, D is TRBD2 (5 bases). The CDR3 sequence is 15 residues long. The germline V gene has CDR1 SGHTA and CDR2 FQGTGA. V lost 5 bases and J lost 4, with 17 bases in between. In nucleotides, the CDR3 is TGTGCCAGCAGCCTTGCTCCCGGGGTCGGAGAGACCCAGTACTTC. The encoded protein is CASSLAPGVGETQYF.

The chain recombines TRBV5-1 with TRBJ2-1; D might be TRBD2 (5 bases). The CDR3 consists of 14 residues. Trimming took off 1 base at V and 9 bases at J, with 14 bases between the two ends. Germline V lookup: CDR1 SGHRS, CDR2 YFSETQ. The CDR3 DNA reads as TGCGCCAGCAGCTTGTTCTGGGAGCGCGGTGAGCAGTTCTTC. As protein: CASSLFWERGEQFF.

At least ten counts were recorded for this clonotype. The rearrangement joins TRBV29-1 to TRBJ1-1; 11 bases map to TRBD1. From germline, CDR1 is SQVTM and CDR2 ANQGSEA. Germline trimming cut 6 bases from V and 4 bases from J; bases unmatched to any gene: 4. The CDR3 covers 13 residues. CDR3 DNA: TGCAGCGTCTCCGGGACAGGGGGCACTGAAGCTTTCTTT. Its translation: CSVSGTGGTEAFF.

This chain links TRBV7-3 with TRBJ1-6, with a tentative D call TRBD1 (5 bases). Trimming removed 2 bases from V and 6 bases from J, with 8 bases in between. CDR3 length: 14 residues. Germline CDR1 SGHTA, CDR2 FQGTGA. The CDR3 sequence is CASSLRGTNSPLHF. The CDR3 region has the DNA TGTGCCAGCAGCTTACGGGGCACTAATTCACCCCTCCACTTT.